This TCR beta chain originates from a study of shared clonotypes between healthy human individuals. Using immunoSEQ multiplex PCR, the repertoire was profiled, and TCRdb retains in-frame clones only, with some absent. The sample shows about 2.4 million clones, 80% to 95% of them seen only once. This receptor was obtained from a man in his late teens or twenties in good health. Some clones in this sample may be carry-over from other donors' samples. Sequenced: naive CD4+ T cells from PBMCs. Sample subset: CD45RA+ positively selected.

The CDR3 reads CASRTRTSGRADTQYF. In DNA form, the CDR3 reads TGTGCCAGCAGAACCCGGACTAGCGGGAGGGCAGATACGCAGTATTTT. The V gene is TRBV5-4, the J gene TRBJ2-3; 15 bases fit TRBD2. V lost 5 bases, J lost 4 bases, and 5 bases stayed unmatched. This CDR3 contains 16 residues. CDR1 is SGHNT, CDR2 YYREEE, per germline (reference sequence).